A selection of T cell receptor beta chains follows, all from one sample in a study of cytomegalovirus exposure and HLA in healthy donors. Sequenced by immunoSEQ multiplex PCR; TCRdb stores in-frame clones only, minus some. This sample has tens of thousands of clones, with over 80% found just once. Material: PBMCs. All receptors come from a man aged 25 to 40 in good health and CMV-seronegative. CDR3s include the opening cysteine and the closing phenylalanine or tryptophan. D genes are given only for firm matches. The size of a clone is reported for some rows only, either as once, few or many, or as a class for expanded clones.

V: TRBV7-6; J: TRBJ2-5; D: TRBD2; size: few; DNA: TGTGCCAGCAGCTTAAGACCGACCCGAACTAGCGGGGTAGGAGAGACCCAGTACTTC; CDR3: CASSLRPTRTSGVGETQYF
V: TRBV23-1; J: TRBJ2-7; D: -; size: -; DNA: TGCGCCAGCAGCCAACACGAGGGTTACGAGCAGTACTTC; CDR3: CASSQHEGYEQYF
V: TRBV4-3; J: TRBJ2-1; D: TRBD2; size: -; DNA: TGCGCCAGCAGCCAAGATGGACTAGCGGGAGTACATGAGCAGTTCTTC; CDR3: CASSQDGLAGVHEQFF
V: TRBV5-1; J: TRBJ2-3; D: TRBD2; size: -; DNA: TGCGCCAGCCGTATCACTAGCGGGAGCGAGTATACGCAGTATTTT; CDR3: CASRITSGSEYTQYF
V: TRBV29-1; J: TRBJ2-1; D: TRBD2; size: few; DNA: TGCAGCGTTGATAGAATAGCGGGGGGGACCTACAATGAGCAGTTCTTC; CDR3: CSVDRIAGGTYNEQFF
V: TRBV5-1; J: TRBJ2-7; D: TRBD1; size: -; DNA: TGCGCCAGCAGCCCCGGGACAGTCTCCTACGAGCAGTACTTC; CDR3: CASSPGTVSYEQYF
V: TRBV29-1; J: TRBJ1-1; D: TRBD1; size: -; DNA: TGCAGCGCTGTGGGACAGATGAACACTGAAGCTTTCTTT; CDR3: CSAVGQMNTEAFF
V: TRBV4-2; J: TRBJ2-4; D: TRBD1; size: -; DNA: TGTGCCAGCAGCCAAGTGGGGACAGGGAAAAACATTCAGTACTTC; CDR3: CASSQVGTGKNIQYF
V: TRBV10-1; J: TRBJ2-3; D: TRBD1; size: -; DNA: TGCGCCAGCGGGACAGGGTACACAGATACGCAGTATTTT; CDR3: CASGTGYTDTQYF
V: TRBV25-1; J: TRBJ1-3; D: -; size: -; DNA: TGTGCCAGCAGTGAACCCGCGAGCTCTGGAAACACCATATATTTT; CDR3: CASSEPASSGNTIYF
V: TRBV28; J: TRBJ2-2; D: -; size: -; DNA: TGTGCCAGCAGTTTAACTACTAGCTACACCGGGGAGCTGTTTTTT; CDR3: CASSLTTSYTGELFF
V: TRBV5-8; J: TRBJ2-7; D: -; size: -; DNA: TGTGCCACCCGACCTCAGGGGGGCGAGCAGTACTTC; CDR3: CATRPQGGEQYF
V: TRBV4-1; J: TRBJ2-1; D: TRBD2; size: few; DNA: TGCGCCAGCAGCCGAGGTGGCCTAGCGGTATTGGGCAATGAGCAGTTCTTC; CDR3: CASSRGGLAVLGNEQFF
V: TRBV6-1; J: TRBJ1-5; D: -; size: -; DNA: TGTGCCAGCAGTGAGTACCAGGGAGCGGGCCAGCCCCAGCATTTT; CDR3: CASSEYQGAGQPQHF
V: TRBV7-2; J: TRBJ2-1; D: -; size: once; DNA: TGTGCCAGCAGCTTAGACAGGCTAGCGAACAATGAGCAGTTCTTC; CDR3: CASSLDRLANNEQFF
V: TRBV2; J: TRBJ1-6; D: TRBD1; size: few; DNA: TGTGCCAGCTTTAAGGGACAGCTAAATTCACCCCTCCACTTT; CDR3: CASFKGQLNSPLHF
V: TRBV28; J: TRBJ2-2; D: TRBD1; size: -; DNA: TGTGCCAGCAGTTCGGGACAGGGGTACACCGGGGAGCTGTTTTTT; CDR3: CASSSGQGYTGELFF
V: TRBV4-2; J: TRBJ2-7; D: TRBD2; size: -; DNA: TGTGCCAGCAGCCTTTTCGGTGGCCAACTAGCGGGAGGGCCCTCCGAGCAGTACTTC; CDR3: CASSLFGGQLAGGPSEQYF
V: TRBV29-1; J: TRBJ2-1; D: TRBD1; size: -; DNA: TGCAGCGTTCGGGACAGGGGGGCCTACAATGAGCAGTTCTTC; CDR3: CSVRDRGAYNEQFF
V: TRBV6-4; J: TRBJ1-2; D: -; size: once; DNA: TGTGCCAGCAGTGCTGGGCAGGGGTATGGCTACACCTTC; CDR3: CASSAGQGYGYTF
V: TRBV25-1; J: TRBJ2-7; D: -; size: -; DNA: TGTGCCAGCAGTGAATCTGCAGGGCCCTACGAGCAGTACTTC; CDR3: CASSESAGPYEQYF
V: TRBV27; J: TRBJ2-3; D: TRBD1; size: -; DNA: TGTGCCAGCAGTCTACAGGGGACGAATACGCAGTATTTT; CDR3: CASSLQGTNTQYF
V: TRBV5-1; J: TRBJ2-1; D: TRBD2; size: -; DNA: TGCGCCAGCAGCGGGGGGACTAGCGGGAGGCTTGCGACGTATTACAATGAGCAGTTCTTC; CDR3: CASSGGTSGRLATYYNEQFF
V: TRBV2; J: TRBJ1-3; D: -; size: -; DNA: TGTGCCAGCAGTCAGAACTCTGGAAACACCATATATTTT; CDR3: CASSQNSGNTIYF